These 4 T cell receptor beta chains originate from one sample sequenced in a study of cytomegalovirus exposure and HLA in healthy donors. 13 Jbeta primers and 60 Vbeta primers were used for the PCR. Method: immunoSEQ multiplex PCR; TCRdb's copy keeps in-frame clones and lacks some. This repertoire includes about 40,000 clones. The sequenced sample consisted of PBMCs. These receptors all stem from a human donor in good health.

The CDR3 here is CASSLDRVSPLHF. For the CDR3, the DNA is TGTGCCAGCAGCTTGGACCGCGTATCACCCCTCCACTTT. The rearrangement joins TRBV5-5 to TRBJ1-6; D is uncertain. Per germline, CDR1 SGHKS and CDR2 YYEKEE (reference sequence). The CDR3 is 13 amino acids. Trimming took off 0 bases at V and 10 bases at J, with 8 bases between the two ends.

This chain uses TRBV19 with TRBJ2-1, with D perhaps TRBD2 (5 bases). V lost 4 bases and J 2 bases, leaving 12 bases between the germline ends. Germline CDR1 LNHDA, CDR2 SQIVND (reference sequence). The CDR3 has 15 amino acids. The CDR3 sequence: CASSTRGSPYNEQFF. DNA for the CDR3: TGTGCCAGTAGTACCCGGGGTTCACCCTACAATGAGCAGTTCTTC.

The chain joins TRBV7-9 to TRBJ2-4, with 9 nucleotides matching TRBD1. V lost 4 bases and J lost 0; bases outside the gene matches: 4. The CDR3 runs 16 residues. Germline V gene data show CDR1 as SEHNR and CDR2 as FQNEAQ (reference sequence). CDR3 in DNA: TGTGCCAGCAGCTCCCGGGACAGGGAAGCCAAAAACATTCAGTACTTC. It translates to CASSSRDREAKNIQYF.

The chain uses TRBV28 and TRBJ1-4; D possibly corresponds to TRBD1 (5 bases). Germline V CDR1 and CDR2: MDHEN, SYDVKM. The ends were cut back, 4 bases at V and 1 base at J, with 13 bases in the middle. The CDR3 runs to 16 residues. The CDR3 bases are TGTGCCAGCAGTTCAGGCAGGGTCGGAACTAATGAAAAACTGTTTTTT. Protein: CASSSGRVGTNEKLFF.